The clone carrying this T cell receptor beta chain appeared once. Its antigen is unidentified. Cells were stimulated with overlapping HIV-1 Gag 15-mer peptides. Sorting selected CD4+ T cells upregulating both CD40 ligand and CD69. With 2 bases removed from V and 7 bases from J, the gap between germline ends came to 2 bases. The length of the CDR3 is 11 residues. In germline, CDR1 is MRHNA, CDR2 SNTAGT. These data belong to a study of persistence of HIV-infected CD4 T cells. Study in general: Multiple blood draws of up to about 200 mL, except a couple of donors with single leukapheresis.

Study-wide results and limits: TCRbeta richness was lower in CMV- and Gag-responding cells than in anti-CD3/anti-CD28-responding cells.

Sequencing used immunoSEQ version 4 in survey mode. Each sample used up to roughly 1 ug genomic DNA diluted to 10 ng/uL. Libraries were prepared by immunoSEQ multiplex PCR; TCRdb keeps only in-frame clonotypes and omits some of them. The sample holds around 24,000 clones, around 74% seen once. The source was CD4+ T cells sorted from PBMCs after 18-hour stimulation, collected from a patient who received antiretroviral therapy. The receptor comes from an adult man with HIV who was CMV-seropositive. The rearrangement links TRBV6-4 to TRBJ2-2; no firm D call. CDR3 in DNA: TGTGCCAGCAGTGACGGCGGGGAGCTGTTTTTT. Protein product: CASSDGGELFF.